The entry below gives a single T cell receptor (beta chain) sequence along with its context. The sample belongs to a study of blood T cell repertoires in COVID-19. Looking at the study overall: Italy, Spain and the United States were the sources of the convalescent and acute COVID-19 samples. In each case, the material was cDNA or gDNA derived from T cells, B-cell-depleted T cells, or PBMCs.

The authors' processing: Nucleated cell number was recorded as an estimate derived from reference gene primer amplification. TCRdb's copy holds only in-frame clones and misses some; the assay was immunoSEQ multiplex PCR. The DNA gave D and trimming, while V, J and clone size come from that table. The data show roughly 100,000 clones, with about four fifths seen just once and about 2% held by the top ten. V lost 4 bases to trimming and J lost 5 bases; unmatched junction nucleotides: 7. CDR1 KGHDR and CDR2 SFDVKD come from the germline V gene. This CDR3 has 15 residues. The receptor comes from a man aged 65 to 85 with active or convalescent COVID-19. The chain is built from TRBV24-1 and TRBJ2-1; 7 nucleotides align to TRBD1. Sequences were obtained from peripheral blood. The CDR3, as DNA: TGTGCCACCAGTGACCCGGGACAGAAGAACAATGAGCAGTTCTTC. Residues: CATSDPGQKNNEQFF.